Listed below are T cell receptor beta chains from one sample, sequenced in a study of cytomegalovirus exposure and HLA in healthy donors. Profiled with immunoSEQ multiplex PCR; TCRdb holds only in-frame clones, not every one. The sample has about 140,000 clones, 70% to 85% seen once. Sequencing input: PBMCs. These receptors were taken from a man aged 35-49 years in good health and CMV-seropositive. CDR3s include the opening cysteine and the closing phenylalanine or tryptophan. D genes are given only for firm matches. A row's size may be missing; if present it is once, few, many or a size class.

D gene	clone size	CDR3 length	J gene	V gene	CDR3 protein	CDR3 DNA
TRBD1	NA	15	TRBJ1-5	TRBV7-9	CASSSWTGTYQPQHF	TGTGCCAGCAGCTCCTGGACAGGGACGTATCAGCCCCAGCATTTT
NA	NA	11	TRBJ2-3	TRBV5-1	CASSLQDTQYF	TGCGCCAGCAGCTTGCAAGATACGCAGTATTTT
NA	NA	16	TRBJ2-3	TRBV7-8	CASSPRRSPSTDTQYF	TGTGCCAGCAGCCCTAGACGGAGCCCTAGCACAGATACGCAGTATTTT
NA	few	13	TRBJ2-5	TRBV5-1	CASAAAFQETQYF	TGCGCCAGCGCGGCGGCATTCCAAGAGACCCAGTACTTC
NA	few	13	TRBJ2-5	TRBV2	CASSELRRETQYF	TGTGCCAGCAGTGAGCTCCGGAGAGAGACCCAGTACTTC
NA	NA	15	TRBJ1-3	TRBV5-1	CASSSGHNSGNTIYF	TGCGCCAGCAGTTCAGGACACAACTCTGGAAACACCATATATTTT
NA	NA	16	TRBJ2-2	TRBV19	CASSSSGRRNTGELFF	TGTGCCAGTAGTTCCTCGGGTAGAAGGAACACCGGGGAGCTGTTTTTT
NA	NA	13	TRBJ2-7	TRBV18	CASSPRSGDEQYF	TGTGCCAGCTCACCACGGTCAGGGGACGAGCAGTACTTC
NA	NA	14	TRBJ1-2	TRBV15	CATSRGTGSYGYTF	TGTGCCACCAGCAGAGGAACAGGGAGCTATGGCTACACCTTC
NA	few	15	TRBJ2-7	TRBV5-5	CASSFPRGQTYEQYF	TGTGCCAGCAGCTTCCCCAGGGGCCAAACCTACGAGCAGTACTTC
TRBD2	NA	14	TRBJ2-7	TRBV6-5	CASSLLAGGYEQYF	TGTGCCAGCAGCCTCCTAGCGGGGGGCTACGAGCAGTACTTC
NA	NA	15	TRBJ2-5	TRBV7-3	CASSPQADRGETQYF	TGTGCCAGCAGCCCCCAAGCGGATCGGGGGGAGACCCAGTACTTC
NA	NA	11	TRBJ1-1	TRBV5-1	CASNQGTEAFF	TGCGCCAGCAATCAGGGGACTGAAGCTTTCTTT
TRBD2	NA	16	TRBJ2-7	TRBV5-1	CASSIGTSGTPYEQYF	TGCGCCAGCAGCATAGGGACTAGCGGGACCCCCTACGAGCAGTACTTC
TRBD2	NA	15	TRBJ2-7	TRBV18	CASSPRSGRTGEQYF	TGTGCCAGCTCACCACGCAGCGGGAGAACTGGGGAGCAGTACTTC
NA	NA	11	TRBJ2-7	TRBV10-1	CASSEGGQKYF	TGCGCCAGCAGTGAGGGAGGGCAGAAGTACTTC
NA	NA	16	TRBJ1-4	TRBV25-1	CASSESIFATNEKLFF	TGTGCCAGCAGTGAATCTATATTCGCAACTAATGAAAAACTGTTTTTT
NA	NA	18	TRBJ2-5	TRBV25-1	CASSERIAGTEYTETQYF	TGTGCCAGCAGTGAAAGAATAGCGGGGACAGAGTATACGGAGACCCAGTACTTC
NA	few	17	TRBJ1-1	TRBV7-3	CASSLNPDSKGGTEAFF	TGTGCCAGCAGCTTAAACCCGGACAGTAAAGGGGGCACTGAAGCTTTCTTT
NA	NA	15	TRBJ1-1	TRBV4-1	CASSSYSLGGTEAFF	TGCGCCAGCAGCTCGTACAGTCTGGGGGGCACTGAAGCTTTCTTT
TRBD1	NA	15	TRBJ1-5	TRBV19	CASSRDSDSNQPQHF	TGTGCCAGTAGTCGGGACAGCGATAGCAATCAGCCCCAGCATTTT
TRBD2	NA	14	TRBJ2-1	TRBV6-1	CASSLSGRASEQFF	TGTGCCAGCAGCCTCAGCGGGAGGGCTTCTGAGCAGTTCTTC
NA	NA	13	TRBJ1-5	TRBV2	CASKVESNQPQHF	TGTGCCAGCAAAGTTGAGAGCAATCAGCCCCAGCATTTT